The 17 T cell receptor beta chains below were found in one sample sequenced in a study of siplizumab effects on memory and regulatory T cells. Assay: immunoSEQ multiplex PCR; the TCRdb copy retains only in-frame clones and omits some. Of 100,000 or so clones in the sample, around 90% were seen once. The sequenced sample consisted of CD4+ T cells sorted from blood. All receptors come from a human donor in good health.

The chain links TRBV5-4 to TRBJ1-1, with D uncertain. Trimming took 4 bases from V and 5 from J, leaving 21 bases between them. CDR1 is SGHNT and CDR2 is YYREEE in the germline V gene (reference sequence). The CDR3 spans 16 residues. CDR3 amino acids: CASSQDQWLGGTEAFF. In DNA form, the CDR3 reads TGTGCCAGCAGCCAAGACCAATGGTTGGGAGGGACTGAAGCTTTCTTT.

The J gene is TRBJ2-2, the V gene TRBV6-5; maybe TRBD2 (5 bases). CDR3 length: 14 amino acids. V dropped 4 bases and J dropped 4 bases, with 10 bases sitting between them. Germline V CDR1 and CDR2: MNHEY, SVGAGI. The CDR3 nucleotides read TGTGCCAGCAGTTTGGTAGCGTCCACCGGGGAGCTGTTTTTT. This translates into CASSLVASTGELFF.

In its sample, this clone was seen once. The chain links TRBV29-1 to TRBJ1-1; D is perhaps TRBD1 (6 bases). The CDR3 spans 13 residues. The germline V gene encodes CDR1 SQVTM and CDR2 ANQGSEA. Trimming cost V 7 bases and J 1 base, with 13 bases left between them. The CDR3 DNA is TGCAGCGCCAGGACAGACGAGAACACTGAAGCTTTCTTT. It is translated as CSARTDENTEAFF.

V usage is TRBV10-3 and J usage is TRBJ1-2, with 8 bases identical to TRBD1. This CDR3 is 14 amino acids long. The junction had 10 bases not matched to a gene; V was cut back by 0 bases and J by 13 bases. The V gene's germline CDR1 is ENHRY and CDR2 SYGVKD. DNA of the CDR3: TGTGCCATCAGTGAGTCGAGGACAGGGTTTCGGATCACCTTC. Its protein product is CAISESRTGFRITF.

The chain has TRBV7-3 and TRBJ2-2; a possible D gene is TRBD1 (5 bases). Trimming cost V 2 bases and J 2 bases, with 6 bases left between them. The CDR3 loop spans 14 amino acids. In germline, CDR1 is SGHTA, CDR2 FQGTGA. In DNA, the CDR3 is TGTGCCAGCAGCTTATGGGGCAACACCGGGGAGCTGTTTTTT. This sequence encodes CASSLWGNTGELFF.

The CDR3 loop is CASSLDTQYF. For the CDR3, the DNA is TGTGCCAGCAGCTTAGATACGCAGTATTTT. The genes are TRBV11-2 and TRBJ2-3, with D hard to call. The V and J ends lost 0 bases and 8 bases respectively, with 0 bases between them. CDR1 and CDR2 from the germline V gene are SGHAT and FQNNGV. This CDR3 spans 10 amino acids.

This clone was seen only once. The chain combines TRBV15 with TRBJ2-7, with 10 nucleotides matching TRBD2. Germline CDR1 and CDR2: LNHNV and YYDKDF (reference sequence). V shed 5 bases and J 2 bases; nucleotides not matched to a gene: 3. The CDR3 is 14 residues long. Here the CDR3 DNA reads TGTGCCACCAGCGCGACTAGCGGGCCCTACGAGCAGTACTTC. This translates into CATSATSGPYEQYF.

V gene TRBV7-2 combines with J gene TRBJ2-1, with no clear D. The CDR3 contains 15 residues. Looked up from germline, CDR1 is SGHTA and CDR2 is FQGNSA. V shed 1 base and J shed 3 bases, with 10 bases lying between them. In DNA form, the CDR3 reads TGTGCCAGCAGCTTAGACCGACAAATCTACAATGAGCAGTTCTTC. Residues: CASSLDRQIYNEQFF.

The J gene is TRBJ2-4, the V gene TRBV4-1, with D perhaps being TRBD1 or TRBD2 (5 bases each). This CDR3 region has 18 residues. The germline gives CDR1 MGHRA, CDR2 YSYEKL. Trimming pared 0 bases from V and 3 bases from J, leaving 18 bases between. CDR3 DNA sequence: TGCGCCAGCAGCCAAGATAAATTGGGGGAAGGGGACAAAAACATTCAGTACTTC. Amino acids: CASSQDKLGEGDKNIQYF.

This chain joins TRBV6-5 and TRBJ1-4; D is uncertain. Germline V gene sequence: CDR1 MNHEY, CDR2 SVGAGI. V was pared by 6 bases and J by 7 bases, with 15 bases between. This CDR3 has 14 amino acids. Here the CDR3 DNA reads TGTGCCAGCAGGGCCCCGGGCGGGGTTGAAAAACTGTTTTTT. It specifies CASRAPGGVEKLFF.

This clone turned up a few times. This chain joins TRBV18 and TRBJ1-1; D perhaps matches TRBD1 (6 bases). Trimming left V 4 bases short and J 1 base short, with 13 bases between. The CDR3 covers 15 residues. CDR1 and CDR2 (germline): KGHSH, LQKENI. Here the CDR3 DNA reads TGTGCCAGCTCACTAGCCCAACAGGGGAACACTGAAGCTTTCTTT. It encodes CASSLAQQGNTEAFF.

The V and J genes are TRBV11-3 and TRBJ2-7; TRBD2 matches 10 bases. This CDR3 contains 15 residues. V lost 2 bases, J lost 2 bases, and 3 bases stayed unmatched. Looked up from germline, CDR1 is SGHNT and CDR2 is YENEEA. CDR3 sequence: CASSLLAGDTYEQYF. DNA for the CDR3: TGTGCCAGCAGCTTACTAGCGGGGGATACCTACGAGCAGTACTTC.

Only one count was recorded for this clone. V usage is TRBV5-6 and J usage is TRBJ1-5; D is possibly TRBD1 (6 bases). V was shortened by 1 base and J by 5 bases, with 13 bases between the two germline ends. The CDR3 length is 15 residues. Per the germline V gene, CDR1 is SGHDT and CDR2 is YYEEEE. The CDR3 region is CASSLLRGGDQPQHF. The CDR3 region has the DNA TGTGCCAGCAGCTTGCTCAGGGGAGGTGATCAGCCCCAGCATTTT.

The gene calls are TRBV7-9 and TRBJ1-3, with D maybe TRBD1 (5 bases). CDR1 SEHNR and CDR2 FQNEAQ come from the germline V gene (reference sequence). The CDR3 runs to 14 residues. The V end lost 5 bases, the J end lost 4 bases, and 12 bases lay between the germline ends. DNA for the CDR3: TGTGCCAGCAGCCCCCCAGGGATCGGAAACACCATATATTTT. This sequence encodes CASSPPGIGNTIYF.

J is TRBJ1-4 and V is TRBV6-5; weak D call: TRBD1 (6 bases). Germline V CDR1 and CDR2: MNHEY, SVGAGI. The CDR3 is made up of 14 amino acids. Trimming pared 8 bases from V and 8 bases from J, leaving 18 bases between. The CDR3 sequence is CASQGGVGREKLFF. Here the CDR3 DNA reads TGTGCCAGCCAAGGGGGGGTTGGTCGGGAAAAACTGTTTTTT.

The rearrangement joins TRBV10-3 to TRBJ1-1, with 7 bases that match TRBD1. The CDR3 runs to 14 residues. CDR1 and CDR2 (germline): ENHRY, SYGVKD. Trimming took 0 bases from V and 4 from J; bases not matched to a gene: 2. CDR3 sequence reads: CAISESGTATEAFF. DNA for the CDR3: TGTGCCATCAGTGAGTCGGGGACAGCCACTGAAGCTTTCTTT.

This rearrangement joins TRBV2 to TRBJ1-2; 7 positions agree with TRBD1. The CDR3 sequence is 14 residues long. The V and J ends lost 1 base and 4 bases, in that order; junction bases with no gene match: 3. Germline CDR1 SNHLY, CDR2 FYNNEI. The CDR3 DNA reads TGTGCCAGCAGTGAAGGGAGACAGGGCTATGGCTACACCTTC. Its protein product is CASSEGRQGYGYTF.